The 5 T cell receptor beta chains presented below share a single source sample, sequenced in a study of CD8 T cells in Susac syndrome. An input of about 0.5 to 1 ug of RNA was subjected to reverse transcription using random hexamers. TCRdb ran MiXCR on the immunoSEQ multiplex PCR reads and lists one entry per CDR3 protein. Among more than 110,000 distinct CDR3 sequences listed, 85% to 95% were seen once. The sample consisted of CD4+ T cells from PBMCs. These receptors were taken from a human donor with Susac syndrome.

The J gene is TRBJ2-6, the V gene TRBV15; possibly TRBD1 or TRBD2 for D (5 bases each). V gave up 1 base and J gave up 4 bases, with 11 bases separating them. This CDR3 region has 16 residues. The germline V gene encodes CDR1 LNHNV and CDR2 YYDKDF (reference sequence). CDR3 sequence (DNA): TGTGCCACCAGCAGAGCGCCGGGGCTAGGGGCCAACGTCCTGACTTTC. This encodes CATSRAPGLGANVLTF.

The genes are TRBV20-1 and TRBJ2-3, with D unclear. Trimming removed 0 bases from V and 4 bases from J, with 11 bases in between. The CDR3 has 14 amino acids. CDR1 is DFQATT, CDR2 SNEGSKA, per germline (reference sequence). Here the CDR3 reads CSARDRRRSDTQYF. CDR3 bases: TGCAGTGCTAGAGATAGGCGCAGGTCAGATACGCAGTATTTT.

The J gene is TRBJ1-1, the V gene TRBV6-1, with a weak D call TRBD1 (6 bases). Germline V gene data show CDR1 as MNHNS and CDR2 as SASEGT. The CDR3 spans 15 residues. V was clipped by 7 bases and J by 0 bases, with 15 bases between them. CDR3 nucleotides: TGTGCCAGCACCCGGGACATGAACATGAACACTGAAGCTTTCTTT. It translates to CASTRDMNMNTEAFF.

This clonotype was observed a single time. The J gene is TRBJ1-5, the V gene TRBV29-1; TRBD1 agrees at 10 bases. After removal of 7 bases from V and 4 bases from J, the junction contained 7 bases not matched to a gene. CDR1 SQVTM and CDR2 ANQGSEA come from the germline V gene. The CDR3 covers 14 residues. The CDR3 reads CSGRDRGANQPQHF. The CDR3 DNA follows: TGCAGCGGACGGGACAGGGGAGCGAATCAGCCCCAGCATTTT.

J is TRBJ1-4 and V is TRBV30; no firm D call. CDR1 is GTSNPN and CDR2 is SVGIG in the germline V gene (reference sequence). The length of the CDR3 is 14 residues. The V and J ends lost 0 bases and 4 bases respectively, with 9 bases between them. CDR3 in DNA: TGTGCCTGGAGTGTAGCGGGGTTTAATGAAAAACTGTTTTTT. Residues: CAWSVAGFNEKLFF.